This T cell receptor (beta chain) derives from a study of blood T cell repertoires in COVID-19. Study in general: Both acute and convalescent COVID-19 samples were obtained from the United States, Italy and Spain. The analysed material was cDNA or gDNA that came from T cells, B-cell-depleted T cells, or PBMCs.

Trimming removed 4 bases at V and 0 bases at J, with 11 bases between. From germline, CDR1 is SGHRS and CDR2 YFSETQ. The CDR3 length is 15 residues. Sequencing was performed with immunoSEQ multiplex PCR; in TCRdb, only in-frame clones are kept and a portion is missing. The sample comprises some 110,000 clones, 85% to 90% of which are singletons, and about 5.1% rests with the top ten. Sequencing was performed on peripheral blood. This receptor was identified in a human donor in a cohort sampled during active COVID-19. The chain has TRBV5-1 and TRBJ1-3; D is undetermined. CDR3 sequence: CASSPGARSGNTIYF. In DNA, the CDR3 is TGCGCCAGCAGCCCAGGTGCTCGCTCTGGAAACACCATATATTTT.